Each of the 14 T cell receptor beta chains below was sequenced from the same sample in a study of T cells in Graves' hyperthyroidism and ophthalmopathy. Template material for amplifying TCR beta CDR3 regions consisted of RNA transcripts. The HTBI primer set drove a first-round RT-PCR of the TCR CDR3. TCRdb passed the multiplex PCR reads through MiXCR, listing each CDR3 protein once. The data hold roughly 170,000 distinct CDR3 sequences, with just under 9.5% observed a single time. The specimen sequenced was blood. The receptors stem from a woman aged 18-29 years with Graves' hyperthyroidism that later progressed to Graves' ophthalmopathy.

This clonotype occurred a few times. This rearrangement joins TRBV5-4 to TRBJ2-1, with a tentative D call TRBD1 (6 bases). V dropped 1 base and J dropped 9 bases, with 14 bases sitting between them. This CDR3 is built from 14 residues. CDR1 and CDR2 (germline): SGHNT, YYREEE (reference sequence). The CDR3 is CASSLRQGPSEQFF. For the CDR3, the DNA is TGTGCCAGCAGCTTGAGGCAGGGGCCGAGTGAGCAGTTCTTC.

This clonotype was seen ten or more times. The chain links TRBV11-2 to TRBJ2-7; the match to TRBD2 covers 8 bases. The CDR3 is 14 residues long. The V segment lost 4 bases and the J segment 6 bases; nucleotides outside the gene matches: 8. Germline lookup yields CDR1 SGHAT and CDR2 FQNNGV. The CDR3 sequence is CASSSLAGNGEQYF. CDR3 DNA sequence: TGTGCCAGCAGCTCGTTAGCGGGAAATGGCGAGCAGTACTTC.

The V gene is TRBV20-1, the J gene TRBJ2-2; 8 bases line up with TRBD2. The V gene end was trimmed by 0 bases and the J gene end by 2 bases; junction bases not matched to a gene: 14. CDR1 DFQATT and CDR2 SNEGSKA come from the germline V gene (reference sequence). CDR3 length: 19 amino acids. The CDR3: CSARDLLKVLADNTGELFF. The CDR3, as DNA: TGCAGTGCTAGAGATCTCTTAAAGGTACTAGCGGACAACACCGGGGAGCTGTTTTTT.

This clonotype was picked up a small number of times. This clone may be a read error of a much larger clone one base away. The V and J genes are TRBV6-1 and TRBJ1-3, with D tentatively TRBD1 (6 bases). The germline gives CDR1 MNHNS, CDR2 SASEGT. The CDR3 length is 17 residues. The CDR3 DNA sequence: TGTGCCAGCGGTGATGAACGGGGGGGGCGGACTGGAAACACCATATATTTT. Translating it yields CASGDERGGRTGNTIYF.

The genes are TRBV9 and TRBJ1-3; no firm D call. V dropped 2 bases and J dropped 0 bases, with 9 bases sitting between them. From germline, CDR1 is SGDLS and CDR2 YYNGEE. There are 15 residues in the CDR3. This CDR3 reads CASSVSEFSGNTIYF. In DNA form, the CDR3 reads TGTGCCAGCAGCGTTTCTGAGTTCTCTGGAAACACCATATATTTT.

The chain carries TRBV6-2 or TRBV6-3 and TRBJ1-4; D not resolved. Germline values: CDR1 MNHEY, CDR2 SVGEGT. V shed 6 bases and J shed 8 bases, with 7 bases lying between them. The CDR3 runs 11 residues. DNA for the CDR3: TGTGCCAGCAGAACCCAGGAAAAACTGTTTTTT. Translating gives CASRTQEKLFF.

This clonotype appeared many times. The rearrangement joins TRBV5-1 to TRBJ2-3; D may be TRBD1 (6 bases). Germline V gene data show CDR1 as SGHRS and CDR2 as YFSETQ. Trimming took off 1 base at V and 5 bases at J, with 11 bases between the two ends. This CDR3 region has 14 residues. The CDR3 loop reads CASSLYWGQDTQYF. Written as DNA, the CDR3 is TGCGCCAGCAGCTTGTATTGGGGGCAAGATACGCAGTATTTT. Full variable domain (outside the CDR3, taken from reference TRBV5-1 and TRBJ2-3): KAGVTQTPRYLIKTRGQQVTLSCSPISGHRSVSWYQQTPGQGLQFLFEYFSETQRNKGNFPGRFSGRQFSNSRSEMNVSTLELGDSALYLCASSLYWGQDTQYFGPGTRLTVL.

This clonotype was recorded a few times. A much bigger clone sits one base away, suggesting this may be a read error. CDR3 in amino acids: CASSSGLSSGNTVYF. DNA of the CDR3: TGTGCCAGCAGTTCGGGACTCTCCTCTGGAAACACCGTATATTTT. The chain couples TRBV6-5 to TRBJ1-3; maybe TRBD1 (5 bases). The CDR3 length is 15 residues. CDR1 is MNHEY, CDR2 SVGAGI, per germline.

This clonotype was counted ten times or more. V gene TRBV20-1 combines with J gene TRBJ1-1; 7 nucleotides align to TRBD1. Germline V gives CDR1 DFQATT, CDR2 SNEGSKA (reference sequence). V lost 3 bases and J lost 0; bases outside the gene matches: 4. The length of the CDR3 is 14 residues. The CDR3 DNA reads TGCAGTGCTAGGACGGGACAGCTGAACACTGAAGCTTTCTTT. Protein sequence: CSARTGQLNTEAFF.

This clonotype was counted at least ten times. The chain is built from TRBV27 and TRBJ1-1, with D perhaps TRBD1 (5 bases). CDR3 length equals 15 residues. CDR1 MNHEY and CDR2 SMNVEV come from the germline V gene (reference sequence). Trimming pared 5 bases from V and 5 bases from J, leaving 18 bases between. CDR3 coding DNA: TGTGCCAGCAGTCCACGACGTGGGGCAGAAACTGAAGCTTTCTTT. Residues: CASSPRRGAETEAFF.

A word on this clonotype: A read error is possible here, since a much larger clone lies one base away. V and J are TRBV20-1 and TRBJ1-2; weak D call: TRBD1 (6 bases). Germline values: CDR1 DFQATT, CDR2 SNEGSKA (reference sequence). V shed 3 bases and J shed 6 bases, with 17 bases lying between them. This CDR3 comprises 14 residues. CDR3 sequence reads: CSASALHPGDGYTF. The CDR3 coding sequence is TGCAGTGCTAGTGCTCTTCATCCAGGGGATGGCTACACCTTC.

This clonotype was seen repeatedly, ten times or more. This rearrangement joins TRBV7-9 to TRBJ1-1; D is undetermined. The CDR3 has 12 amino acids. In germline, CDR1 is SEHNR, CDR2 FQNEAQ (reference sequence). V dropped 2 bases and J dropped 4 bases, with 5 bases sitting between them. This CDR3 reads CASSLPRTEAFF. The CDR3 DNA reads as TGTGCCAGCAGCTTACCGCGCACTGAAGCTTTCTTT.

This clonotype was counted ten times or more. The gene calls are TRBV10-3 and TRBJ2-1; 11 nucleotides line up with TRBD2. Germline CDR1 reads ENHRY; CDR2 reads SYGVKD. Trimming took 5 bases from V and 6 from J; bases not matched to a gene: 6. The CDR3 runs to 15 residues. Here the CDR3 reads CAISRLAGGPNEQFF. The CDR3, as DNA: TGTGCCATCAGTCGGTTAGCGGGGGGGCCCAATGAGCAGTTCTTC.

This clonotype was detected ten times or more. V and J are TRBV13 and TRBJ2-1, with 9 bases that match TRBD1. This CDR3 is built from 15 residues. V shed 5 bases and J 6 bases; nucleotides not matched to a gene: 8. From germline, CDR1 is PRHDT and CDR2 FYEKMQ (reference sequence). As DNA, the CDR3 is TGTGCCAGCAGCGGGACAGGGTACCTCGGCAATGAGCAGTTCTTC. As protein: CASSGTGYLGNEQFF.